This T cell receptor (beta chain) originates from a study of T cells in Graves' hyperthyroidism and ophthalmopathy. CDR3 length equals 16 residues. Germline values: CDR1 KGHSH, CDR2 LQKENI. Trimming pared 3 bases from V and 6 bases from J, leaving 20 bases between. It was RNA transcripts that yielded the amplified TCR beta CDR3 regions. TCR CDR3 regions were first amplified by RT-PCR with HTBI primers. One entry per CDR3 protein, called by TCRdb with MiXCR from the multiplex PCR reads. The sample carries approximately 430,000 distinct CDR3 sequences, 15% to 18% recorded once. Stable Graves' hyperthyroidism denoted no ophthalmopathy progression over 18 months. Recently diagnosed hyperthyroidism of less than 2 months' duration affected patients aged 18 to 65. Source material for PBMCs was 10 ml fresh peripheral blood.

The rearrangement joins TRBV18 to TRBJ1-2; D is uncertain. Sequenced: blood. This TCR derives from a woman between 18 and 29 years old with Graves' hyperthyroidism. DNA for the CDR3: TGTGCCAGCTCACCTAAACCGACCTTGTCTTACCATGGCTACACCTTC. It specifies CASSPKPTLSYHGYTF.